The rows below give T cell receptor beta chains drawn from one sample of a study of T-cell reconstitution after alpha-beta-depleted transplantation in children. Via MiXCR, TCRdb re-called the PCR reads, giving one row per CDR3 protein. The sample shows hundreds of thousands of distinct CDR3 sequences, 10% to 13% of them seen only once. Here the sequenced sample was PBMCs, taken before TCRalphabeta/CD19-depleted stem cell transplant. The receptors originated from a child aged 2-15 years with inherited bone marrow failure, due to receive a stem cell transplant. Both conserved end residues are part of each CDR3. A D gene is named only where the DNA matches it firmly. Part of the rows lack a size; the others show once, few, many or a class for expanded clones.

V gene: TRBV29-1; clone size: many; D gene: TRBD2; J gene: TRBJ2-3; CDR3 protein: CSARATRPAGGTSTDTQYF; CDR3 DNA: TGCAGCGCGCGCGCAACCCGCCCAGCGGGGGGGACTAGCACAGATACGCAGTATTTT
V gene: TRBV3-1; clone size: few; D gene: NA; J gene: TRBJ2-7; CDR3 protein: CASSQEFEEQGSYEQYF; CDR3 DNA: TGTGCCAGCAGCCAAGAATTCGAGGAACAGGGTAGTTACGAGCAGTACTTC
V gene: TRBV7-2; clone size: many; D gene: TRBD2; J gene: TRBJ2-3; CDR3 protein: CASSLSHSGTRTDTQYF; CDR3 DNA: TGTGCCAGCAGCTTATCCCATAGCGGGACCCGCACAGATACGCAGTATTTT
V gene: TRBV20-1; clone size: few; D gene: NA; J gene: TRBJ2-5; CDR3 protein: CSARQGKETQYF; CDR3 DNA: TGCAGTGCTAGACAGGGTAAAGAGACCCAGTACTTC
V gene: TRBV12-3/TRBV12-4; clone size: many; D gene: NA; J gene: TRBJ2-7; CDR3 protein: CASSFLRQQGEQYF; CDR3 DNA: TGTGCCAGCAGTTTCTTGAGACAGCAGGGCGAGCAGTACTTC
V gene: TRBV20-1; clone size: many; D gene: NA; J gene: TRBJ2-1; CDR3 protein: CSASRGPVGNEQFF; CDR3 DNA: TGCAGTGCTAGCCGGGGACCGGTGGGCAATGAGCAGTTCTTC
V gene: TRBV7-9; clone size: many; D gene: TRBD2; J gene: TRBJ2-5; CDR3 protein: CASSQRGVETQYF; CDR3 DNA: TGTGCCAGCAGTCAACGGGGGGTGGAGACCCAGTACTTC
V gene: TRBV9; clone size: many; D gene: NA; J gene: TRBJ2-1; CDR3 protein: CASSVIGENHEQFF; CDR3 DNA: TGTGCCAGCAGCGTTATAGGGGAGAACCATGAGCAGTTCTTC
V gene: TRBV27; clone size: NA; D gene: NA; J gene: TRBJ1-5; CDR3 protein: CACSFWGQPQHF; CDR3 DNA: TGTGCCTGCAGTTTTTGGGGCCAGCCCCAGCATTTT
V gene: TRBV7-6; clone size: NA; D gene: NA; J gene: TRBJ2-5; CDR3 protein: CASSLVVVGTNKETQYF; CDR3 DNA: TGTGCCAGCAGCTTAGTTGTAGTCGGGACAAATAAAGAGACCCAGTACTTC
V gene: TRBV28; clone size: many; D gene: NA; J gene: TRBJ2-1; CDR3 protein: CASLTTGGDNEQFF; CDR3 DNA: TGTGCCAGTCTTACGACTGGAGGAGACAATGAGCAGTTCTTC
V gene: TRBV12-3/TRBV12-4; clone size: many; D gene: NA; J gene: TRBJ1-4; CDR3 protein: CASTLVGDEKLFF; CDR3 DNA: TGTGCCAGCACCTTGGTGGGGGACGAAAAACTGTTTTTT
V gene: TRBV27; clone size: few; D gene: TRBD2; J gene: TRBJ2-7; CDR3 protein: CASSLYAGGPREHEQYF; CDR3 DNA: TGTGCCAGCAGTTTATACGCGGGAGGGCCACGAGAGCACGAGCAGTACTTC
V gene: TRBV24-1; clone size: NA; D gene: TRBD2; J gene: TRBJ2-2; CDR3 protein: CATSSGGPVVYAGELFF; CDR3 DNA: TGTGCCACCTCTTCGGGAGGGCCGGTAGTCTACGCCGGGGAGCTGTTTTTT
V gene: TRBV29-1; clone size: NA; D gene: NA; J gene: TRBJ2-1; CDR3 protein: CSVDPGEAGYEQFF; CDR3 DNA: TGCAGCGTTGACCCGGGAGAAGCAGGGTATGAGCAGTTCTTC
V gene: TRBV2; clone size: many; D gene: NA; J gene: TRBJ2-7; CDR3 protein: CASSEWPGTRGEQYF; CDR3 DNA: TGTGCCAGCAGTGAATGGCCAGGGACGCGCGGCGAGCAGTACTTC
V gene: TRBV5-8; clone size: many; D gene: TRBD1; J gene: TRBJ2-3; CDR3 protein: CASSYRTGSDTQYF; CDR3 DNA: TGTGCCAGCAGCTACCGGACAGGATCAGATACGCAGTATTTT
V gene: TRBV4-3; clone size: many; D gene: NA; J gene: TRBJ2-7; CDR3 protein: CASSQDQTANEQYF; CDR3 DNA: TGCGCCAGCAGCCAAGATCAGACGGCCAACGAGCAGTACTTC
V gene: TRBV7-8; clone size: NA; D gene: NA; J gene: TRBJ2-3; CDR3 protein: CASSPLSGIEVGKDTQYF; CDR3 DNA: TGTGCCAGCAGCCCCTTGAGTGGGATCGAAGTCGGGAAGGATACGCAGTATTTT
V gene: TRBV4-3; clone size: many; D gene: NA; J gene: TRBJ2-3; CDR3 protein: CASSQGGLLDSTDTQYF; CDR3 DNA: TGCGCCAGCAGCCAAGGGGGACTCCTCGATAGCACAGATACGCAGTATTTT
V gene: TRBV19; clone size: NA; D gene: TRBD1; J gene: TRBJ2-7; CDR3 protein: CASSDWTGGNYEQYF; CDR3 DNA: TGTGCCAGTAGTGACTGGACAGGGGGAAACTACGAGCAGTACTTC
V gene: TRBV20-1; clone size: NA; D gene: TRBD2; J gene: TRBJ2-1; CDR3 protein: CSARDPSFSGRVNHNEQFF; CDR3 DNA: TGCAGTGCTAGAGACCCCTCGTTTAGCGGGAGGGTGAACCACAATGAGCAGTTCTTC
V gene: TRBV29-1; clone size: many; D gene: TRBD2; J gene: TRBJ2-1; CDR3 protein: CSVDGTSFSYNEQFF; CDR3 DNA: TGCAGCGTTGACGGGACTAGCTTCTCCTACAATGAGCAGTTCTTC
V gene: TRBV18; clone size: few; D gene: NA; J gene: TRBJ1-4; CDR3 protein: CASSPGAGVGEKLFF; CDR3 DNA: TGTGCCAGCTCACCAGGGGCAGGGGTCGGTGAAAAACTGTTTTTT
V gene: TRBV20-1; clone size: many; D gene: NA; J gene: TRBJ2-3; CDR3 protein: CSAGEIPTDTQYF; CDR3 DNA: TGCAGTGCCGGGGAGATCCCCACAGATACGCAGTATTTT
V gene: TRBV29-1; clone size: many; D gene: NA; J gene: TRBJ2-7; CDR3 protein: CSVAGFSYEQYF; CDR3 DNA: TGCAGCGTAGCAGGGTTCTCCTACGAGCAGTACTTC
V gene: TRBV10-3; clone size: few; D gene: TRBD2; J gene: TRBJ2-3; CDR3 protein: CAISVGGSADTQYF; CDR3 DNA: TGTGCCATCAGTGTTGGCGGGAGCGCAGATACGCAGTATTTT
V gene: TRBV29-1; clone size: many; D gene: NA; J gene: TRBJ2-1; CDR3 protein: CSVVGTRDNEQFF; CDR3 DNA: TGCAGCGTTGTTGGGACCAGGGACAATGAGCAGTTCTTC
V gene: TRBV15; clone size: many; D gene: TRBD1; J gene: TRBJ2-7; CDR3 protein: CATGWDRDDEQYF; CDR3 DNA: TGTGCCACCGGCTGGGACAGGGACGACGAGCAGTACTTC
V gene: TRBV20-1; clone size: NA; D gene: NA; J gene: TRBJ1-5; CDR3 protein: CSARKDPDQPQHF; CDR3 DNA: TGCAGTGCCAGAAAGGATCCTGATCAGCCCCAGCATTTT
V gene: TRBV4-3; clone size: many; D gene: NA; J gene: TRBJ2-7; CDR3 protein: CASSQDRVEAISSYEQYF; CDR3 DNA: TGCGCCAGCAGCCAAGATCGCGTTGAAGCCATCAGCTCCTACGAGCAGTACTTC
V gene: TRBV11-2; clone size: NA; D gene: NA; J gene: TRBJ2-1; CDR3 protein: CASSWGQGGSSYNEQFF; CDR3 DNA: TGTGCCAGCAGCTGGGGGCAAGGCGGGAGCTCCTACAATGAGCAGTTCTTC
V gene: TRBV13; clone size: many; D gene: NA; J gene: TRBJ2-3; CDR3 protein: CASSGLVRSTDTQYF; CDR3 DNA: TGTGCCAGCAGCGGGCTTGTAAGGAGCACAGATACGCAGTATTTT
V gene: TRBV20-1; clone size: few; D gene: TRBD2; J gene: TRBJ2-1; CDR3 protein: CSARGTSVIGEQFF; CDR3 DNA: TGCAGTGCTAGAGGGACTAGCGTCATAGGTGAGCAGTTCTTC
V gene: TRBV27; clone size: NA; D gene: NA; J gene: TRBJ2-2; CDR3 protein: CASSSRENTGELFF; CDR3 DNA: TGTGCCAGCAGTTCCCGGGAGAACACCGGGGAGCTGTTTTTT
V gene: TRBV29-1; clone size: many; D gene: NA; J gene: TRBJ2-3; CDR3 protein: CSALTGADTQYF; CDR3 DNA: TGCAGCGCGTTAACAGGAGCAGATACGCAGTATTTT
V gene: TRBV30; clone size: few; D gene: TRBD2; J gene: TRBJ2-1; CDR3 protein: CAWSVGLVNEQFF; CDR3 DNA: TGTGCCTGGAGTGTCGGACTAGTAAATGAGCAGTTCTTC
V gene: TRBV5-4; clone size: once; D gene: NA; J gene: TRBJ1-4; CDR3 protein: CASSPALGGKLFF; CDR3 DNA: TGTGCCAGCAGCCCCGCCCTAGGGGGAAAACTGTTTTTT
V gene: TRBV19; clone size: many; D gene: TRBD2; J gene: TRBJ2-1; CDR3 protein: CASSARLAVSYNEQFF; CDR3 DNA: TGTGCCAGTAGTGCCAGACTAGCGGTATCCTACAATGAGCAGTTCTTC
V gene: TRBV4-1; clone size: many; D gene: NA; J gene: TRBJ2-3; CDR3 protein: CASSQEEYREIHTDTQYF; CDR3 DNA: TGCGCCAGCAGCCAAGAAGAATACAGGGAGATACACACAGATACGCAGTATTTT
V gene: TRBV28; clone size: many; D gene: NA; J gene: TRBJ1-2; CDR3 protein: CASHKNYGYTF; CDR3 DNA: TGTGCCAGCCACAAGAACTATGGCTACACCTTC
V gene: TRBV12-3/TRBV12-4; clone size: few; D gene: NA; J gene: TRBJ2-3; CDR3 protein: CASSLQGPGPYF; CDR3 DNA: TGTGCCAGCAGTTTGCAGGGCCCCGGGCCGTATTTT
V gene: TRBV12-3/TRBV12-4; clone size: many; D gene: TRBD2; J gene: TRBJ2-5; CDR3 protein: CASSFPGGRTQETQYF; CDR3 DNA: TGTGCCAGCAGTTTCCCGGGAGGGAGGACGCAAGAGACCCAGTACTTC
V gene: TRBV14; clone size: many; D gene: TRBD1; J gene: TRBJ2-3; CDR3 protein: CASSQIQGADTQYF; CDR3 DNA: TGTGCCAGCAGCCAGATACAGGGGGCAGATACGCAGTATTTT
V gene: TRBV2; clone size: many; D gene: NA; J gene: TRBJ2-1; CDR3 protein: CASSGLRNEQFF; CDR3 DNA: TGTGCCAGCAGTGGGCTAAGGAATGAGCAGTTCTTC
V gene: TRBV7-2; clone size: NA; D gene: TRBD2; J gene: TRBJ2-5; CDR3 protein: CASSLPLAGVDIQETQYF; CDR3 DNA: TGTGCCAGCAGCTTACCCCTAGCGGGAGTGGATATCCAAGAGACCCAGTACTTC
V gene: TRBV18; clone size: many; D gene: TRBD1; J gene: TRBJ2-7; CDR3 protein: CASSVGTASYEQYF; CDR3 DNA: TGTGCCAGCTCGGTCGGGACAGCCTCCTACGAGCAGTACTTC
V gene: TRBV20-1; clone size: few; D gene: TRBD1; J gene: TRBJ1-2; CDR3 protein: CSATQGTGYGYTF; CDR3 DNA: TGCAGTGCCACTCAAGGGACAGGCTATGGCTACACCTTC
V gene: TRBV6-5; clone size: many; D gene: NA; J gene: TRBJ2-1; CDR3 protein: CASSYSSSRAEQFF; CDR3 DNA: TGTGCCAGCAGTTACTCGAGTAGTAGGGCTGAGCAGTTCTTC
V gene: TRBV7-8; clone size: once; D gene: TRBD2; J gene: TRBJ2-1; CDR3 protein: CASSPRPLTSGSRYEQFF; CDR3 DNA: TGTGCCAGCAGCCCGAGACCACTGACTAGCGGGAGTCGCTATGAGCAGTTCTTC
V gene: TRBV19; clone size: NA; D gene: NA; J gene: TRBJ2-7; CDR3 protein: CASGTGGSYEQYF; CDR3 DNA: TGTGCCAGTGGTACAGGAGGCTCCTACGAGCAGTACTTC
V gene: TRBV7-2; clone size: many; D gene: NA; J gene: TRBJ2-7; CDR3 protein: CASSLLGQGNEQYF; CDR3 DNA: TGTGCCAGCAGCTTATTAGGCCAGGGTAACGAGCAGTACTTC
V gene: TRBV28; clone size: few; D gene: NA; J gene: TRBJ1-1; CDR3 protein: CASRFGDRGTEAFF; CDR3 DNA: TGTGCCAGCAGATTCGGGGATAGGGGCACTGAAGCTTTCTTT
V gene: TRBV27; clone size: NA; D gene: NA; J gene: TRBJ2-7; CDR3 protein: CASSFWQSYEQYF; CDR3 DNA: TGTGCCAGCAGTTTCTGGCAGTCCTACGAGCAGTACTTC
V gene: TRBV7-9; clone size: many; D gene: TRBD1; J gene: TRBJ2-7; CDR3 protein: CASSWDSAYEQYF; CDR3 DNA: TGTGCCAGCAGCTGGGACAGCGCCTACGAGCAGTACTTC